These 3 T cell receptor beta chains were all obtained from the same sample, sequenced in a study of shared clonotypes between healthy human individuals. Measured with immunoSEQ multiplex PCR; TCRdb has only the in-frame clones, and not every one. The data contain 600,000 to 700,000 clones, around four fifths of them singletons. The sequenced material came from memory CD4+ T cells sorted from blood. Specified subset: CD45RA-negative fraction. All receptors derive from a woman aged 30 to 39 in good health.

The V call is TRBV7-9, the J call TRBJ2-1; TRBD2 aligns across 9 bases. Germline CDR1 reads SEHNR; CDR2 reads FQNEAQ (reference sequence). Trimming at V came to 4 bases and at J to 7 bases, leaving 8 bases not matched to a gene. The CDR3 runs to 15 residues. The CDR3 sequence: CASSSLSGRGNEQFF. The CDR3 DNA reads as TGTGCCAGCAGCTCACTTAGCGGGAGAGGTAATGAGCAGTTCTTC.

This chain links TRBV4-1 with TRBJ1-4; D possibly corresponds to TRBD1 (5 bases). V was clipped by 1 base and J by 8 bases, with 11 bases between them. Germline values: CDR1 MGHRA, CDR2 YSYEKL. The CDR3 spans 14 residues. The CDR3 protein is CASSQVGAGEKLFF. The DNA of the CDR3 is TGCGCCAGCAGCCAAGTAGGGGCTGGCGAAAAACTGTTTTTT.

The chain employs TRBV28 and TRBJ1-1, with a weak D call TRBD1 (5 bases). Trimming removed 8 bases at V and 7 bases at J, with 20 bases between. This CDR3 is built from 14 residues. The germline V gene has CDR1 MDHEN and CDR2 SYDVKM. CDR3 region: CASSMGGRVDEAFF. In DNA form, the CDR3 reads TGTGCCAGCTCGATGGGGGGTAGGGTGGATGAAGCTTTCTTT.